These 19 T cell receptor beta chains came from one sample sequenced in a study of T-cell memory formation after mild COVID-19. One entry per CDR3 protein, called by TCRdb with MiXCR from the 5' RACE reads. The profile shows just over 60,000 distinct CDR3 sequences, 9.3% of them singletons. Source material: PBMCs or a T cell subset sorted from them (not recorded which). The receptors derive from a man between 18 and 35 years old who had mild COVID-19 (a few samples of this study predate the infection). Cell type and time point are not known.

This clonotype was picked up a small number of times. The chain links TRBV7-2 to TRBJ2-5; 7 bases are shared with TRBD2. V lost 6 bases and J lost 0; bases outside the gene matches: 4. The V gene's germline CDR1 is SGHTA and CDR2 FQGNSA. This CDR3 spans 14 amino acids. This CDR3 is CASSQAGYQETQYF. CDR3 sequence (DNA): TGTGCCAGCAGTCAAGCGGGGTACCAAGAGACCCAGTACTTC.

This chain connects TRBV20-1 to TRBJ2-7; TRBD1 agrees at 9 bases. CDR1 is DFQATT and CDR2 is SNEGSKA in the germline V gene (reference sequence). V gave up 5 bases and J gave up 7 bases; unmatched junction bases: 6. The length of the CDR3 is 12 residues. CDR3 DNA sequence: TGCAGTGCTCCTAACAGGGGGCGTGAGCAGTACGTC. It codes for CSAPNRGREQYV.

This clonotype has at least ten counts. V usage is TRBV20-1 and J usage is TRBJ2-7; D is undetermined. Germline V gene sequence: CDR1 DFQATT, CDR2 SNEGSKA (reference sequence). This CDR3 contains 11 residues. The CDR3 here is CSGGSPSEQYF. In DNA, the CDR3 is TGCAGCGGTGGCTCGCCGTCCGAGCAGTACTTC.

This clonotype was found a few times. The chain couples TRBV18 to TRBJ1-4; D not resolved. Deletions cut 3 bases from V and 8 bases from J, with 19 bases between. Germline assignment: CDR1 KGHSH and CDR2 LQKENI. The CDR3 sequence is 16 residues long. The CDR3 sequence is CASSPAPTGYREKLFF. Written as DNA, the CDR3 is TGTGCCAGCTCACCCGCCCCGACTGGGTATAGAGAAAAACTGTTTTTT.

This clonotype was seen only a few times. The V and J genes are TRBV5-1 and TRBJ2-5; D could derive from TRBD1 or TRBD2 (5 bases each). CDR1 is SGHRS and CDR2 is YFSETQ in the germline V gene. Trimming shortened V by 4 bases and J by 1 base, and 14 bases separated the two germline ends. The CDR3 is 15 residues long. The CDR3 loop reads CASSPTPGPQETQYF. In DNA, the CDR3 is TGCGCCAGCAGCCCTACGCCGGGACCCCAAGAGACCCAGTACTTC.

This clonotype was recorded at least ten times. The V gene is TRBV7-2, the J gene TRBJ2-7; 7 positions match TRBD2. The CDR3 runs to 14 residues. Germline V CDR1 and CDR2: SGHTA, FQGNSA. V dropped 3 bases and J dropped 5; count of bases not matched to a gene: 7. The CDR3 region has the DNA TGTGCCAGCAGCTTCGGGCGGGGGTACCACGAGCAGTACTTC. Translating it yields CASSFGRGYHEQYF.

This clonotype was picked up many times. J is TRBJ2-3 and V is TRBV18; TRBD1 matches at 7 bases. Trimming removed 6 bases from V and 0 bases from J; junction bases left unmatched: 3. Germline-derived CDR1 and CDR2 are KGHSH and LQKENI. CDR3 length: 14 amino acids. The CDR3 loop reads CASSLDRSTDTQYF. The CDR3, as DNA: TGTGCCAGCTCCTTGGACAGGAGCACAGATACGCAGTATTTT.

Many counts were recorded for this clonotype. The chain links TRBV4-3 to TRBJ2-1; 7 nucleotides match TRBD2. CDR1 LGHNA and CDR2 YSLEER come from the germline V gene. The trim removed 4 bases at V and 5 bases at J, leaving 8 bases unmatched. CDR3 length: 15 amino acids. Here the CDR3 DNA reads TGCGCCAGCAGCCCCGACTGGACTAGGGACAATGAGCAGTTCTTC. Its translation is CASSPDWTRDNEQFF.

There are a few counts of this clonotype. This chain links TRBV27 with TRBJ2-7, with D tentatively TRBD1 or TRBD2 (5 bases each). This CDR3 region has 15 residues. V lost 5 bases, J lost 0 bases, and 14 bases lay in between. Germline V gives CDR1 MNHEY, CDR2 SMNVEV (reference sequence). In nucleotides, the CDR3 is TGTGCCAGCAGTCCTCTGGGACGGACCTCCTACGAGCAGTACTTC. Encoded protein: CASSPLGRTSYEQYF.

This clonotype was detected a few times. The chain links TRBV10-3 to TRBJ1-5; perhaps TRBD1 as D (5 bases). The CDR3 is made up of 13 amino acids. Germline-derived CDR1 and CDR2 are ENHRY and SYGVKD. V lost 7 bases, J lost 5 bases, and 12 bases lay in between. CDR3 sequence: CAIKDTEYQPQHF. The CDR3 coding sequence is TGTGCCATCAAGGACACGGAATATCAGCCCCAGCATTTT.

The chain employs TRBV7-9 and TRBJ2-7, with TRBD1 matching 9 bases. Looked up from germline, CDR1 is SEHNR and CDR2 is FQNEAQ (reference sequence). Trimming took 2 bases from V and 9 from J; bases not matched to a gene: 5. CDR3 length: 13 residues. The CDR3 region has the DNA TGTGCCAGCAGCTTATCGGGACAGGGACGGCAGTACGTC. Protein sequence: CASSLSGQGRQYV.

The V call is TRBV4-3, the J call TRBJ2-5; D is unclear. CDR1 is LGHNA, CDR2 YSLEER, per germline. V gave up 0 bases and J gave up 2 bases, with 10 bases separating them. The CDR3 runs to 15 residues. CDR3: CASSQDYRTQETQYF. The DNA for the CDR3 is TGCGCCAGCAGCCAAGATTACCGCACGCAAGAGACCCAGTACTTC.

The chain couples TRBV7-9 to TRBJ2-7, with D possibly matching TRBD1 (5 bases). This CDR3 comprises 14 residues. V shed 1 base and J shed 6 bases, with 13 bases lying between them. Germline CDR1 is SEHNR and CDR2 is FQNEAQ (reference sequence). The CDR3 protein is CASSLGRTWTEQYF. DNA of the CDR3: TGTGCCAGCAGCTTAGGTAGGACATGGACCGAGCAGTACTTC.

This clonotype was seen more than once but under ten times. The rearrangement links TRBV24-1 to TRBJ1-3, with 10 bases that match TRBD1. The CDR3 loop spans 15 amino acids. Unmatched junction bases numbered 5, after V lost 4 bases and J lost 6 bases. The germline gives CDR1 KGHDR, CDR2 SFDVKD. In DNA form, the CDR3 reads TGTGCCACCAGTGACCCCGGGACAGGGGTAAACACCATATATTTT. It yields the protein CATSDPGTGVNTIYF.

This clonotype was seen many times. The genes are TRBV28 and TRBJ2-7, with D perhaps TRBD2 (7 bases). Germline V gene data show CDR1 as MDHEN and CDR2 as SYDVKM. Trimming removed 7 bases at V and 4 bases at J, with 17 bases between. The CDR3 totals 14 residues. CDR3 protein: CASTMGGTPYEQYV. DNA of the CDR3: TGTGCCAGCACGATGGGAGGGACACCTTACGAGCAGTACGTC.

This clonotype was seen a handful of times. V and J are TRBV5-5 and TRBJ2-1, with D maybe TRBD2 (5 bases). Trimming removed 0 bases at V and 9 bases at J, with 10 bases between. CDR3 length: 13 residues. CDR1 is SGHKS, CDR2 YYEKEE, per germline (reference sequence). The CDR3 reads CASSLGSSVEQFF. CDR3 in DNA: TGTGCCAGCAGCTTGGGCAGTAGCGTTGAGCAGTTCTTC.

This clonotype showed up just once. The chain has TRBV6-5 and TRBJ1-2, with D maybe TRBD1 (5 bases). The V gene's germline CDR1 is MNHEY and CDR2 SVGAGI. This CDR3 has 15 amino acids. Between the trimmed V and J ends, which lost 6 bases and 6 bases, there was a span of 20 bases. CDR3 amino acids: CASSPSGLLRHGYTF. Written as DNA, the CDR3 is TGTGCCAGCAGCCCATCGGGACTACTAAGACATGGCTACACCTTC.

This clonotype was seen only a few times. This chain links TRBV13 with TRBJ2-3; TRBD2 matches 10 bases. The CDR3 runs to 16 residues. Looked up from germline, CDR1 is PRHDT and CDR2 is FYEKMQ (reference sequence). The trim removed 3 bases at V and 5 bases at J, leaving 8 bases unmatched. CDR3 in DNA: TGTGCCAGCAGCTTCGAGCGGGGGGGCGTGGTAGATACGCAGTATTTT. It is translated as CASSFERGGVVDTQYF.

This chain links TRBV6-6 with TRBJ1-6; D is possibly TRBD1 (6 bases). The length of the CDR3 is 14 residues. Germline CDR1 is MNHNY and CDR2 is SVGAGI (reference sequence). The V gene lost 6 bases and the J gene lost 8 bases, with 14 bases spanning the gap. The CDR3 loop is CASSTPRQDSPLHF. The CDR3 nucleotides are TGTGCCAGCAGCACTCCCCGACAGGATTCACCCCTCCACTTT.